This TCR beta chain was sequenced for a study of post-analysis software for immune sequencing data. Study details: Relapsing-remitting, secondary progressive and progressive-relapsing multiple sclerosis courses were included.

Unique molecular identifiers featured in each of the TCR beta cDNA libraries. Between roughly 1 and 10 million T cells gave rise to a few hundred thousand cDNA molecules. TCRdb reprocessed the PCR reads via MiXCR and lists one record per CDR3 protein. The sample contains fewer than 850,000 distinct CDR3 sequences, 30% of which appear only once. Broader study findings: Patients with multiple sclerosis recorded significantly lower normalized Chao1 diversity than controls, the study found. Patients carried a handful of TRBV segments more frequently than controls did, and TRBV5-6, TRBV5-1 and TRBV20-1 were among them. Strong co-clustering by F measure linked samples that shared a preparation batch.

A note on this clonotype: As yet, its antigen is unknown.

V was cut by 0 bases and J by 5 bases, with 5 bases left in between. CDR3 length: 13 residues. From germline, CDR1 is ENHRY and CDR2 SYGVKD. V and J are TRBV10-3 and TRBJ1-5; D unresolved. The sequenced material came from blood. This TCR was sampled from a girl between 5 and 17 years old with multiple sclerosis. CDR3 sequence: CAISESQDQPQHF. Written as DNA, the CDR3 is TGTGCCATCAGTGAGTCGCAGGATCAGCCCCAGCATTTT.